This T cell receptor (beta chain) stems from a study of blood T cell repertoires in COVID-19. Overall study: COVID-19 samples collected from the United States, Italy and Spain covered acute and convalescent phases. Sources were T cells, B-cell-depleted T cells, or PBMCs; the material itself was cDNA or gDNA.

Per the study methods: Amplified reference gene primers provided the basis for estimating nucleated cell counts. Libraries were prepared by immunoSEQ multiplex PCR; TCRdb keeps only in-frame clonotypes and omits some of them. D and trimming were read from the DNA, whereas the V and J calls and clone size are those reported in that table. The sample has under 150,000 clones, 81% seen once. This CDR3 contains 14 residues. Per the germline V gene, CDR1 is GTSNPN and CDR2 is SVGIG (reference sequence). With 2 bases clipped from V and 4 bases from J, the junction kept 5 bases outside the gene matches. The TCR sequence derives from a human donor with acute or convalescent COVID-19. The donor label of this sample is uncertain. The genes are TRBV30 and TRBJ1-2; TRBD1 aligns across 9 bases. Input material: peripheral blood. CDR3 loop: CAWSLQGALYGYTF. CDR3 nucleotides: TGTGCCTGGAGTCTACAGGGGGCACTCTATGGCTACACCTTC.